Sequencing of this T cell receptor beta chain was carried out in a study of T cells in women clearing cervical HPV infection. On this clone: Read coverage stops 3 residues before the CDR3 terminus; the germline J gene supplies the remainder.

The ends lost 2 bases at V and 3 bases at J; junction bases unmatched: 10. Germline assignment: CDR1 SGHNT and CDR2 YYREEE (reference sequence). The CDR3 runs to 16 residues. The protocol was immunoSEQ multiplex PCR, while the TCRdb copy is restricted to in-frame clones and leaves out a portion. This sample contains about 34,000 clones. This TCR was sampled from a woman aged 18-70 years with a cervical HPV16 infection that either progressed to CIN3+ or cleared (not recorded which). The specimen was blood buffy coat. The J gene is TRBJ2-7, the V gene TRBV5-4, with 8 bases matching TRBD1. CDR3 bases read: TGTGCCAGCAGCTTCGATACAGGGGGAATCGGCTACGAG. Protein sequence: CASSFDTGGIGYE. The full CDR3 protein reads CASSFDTGGIGYEQYF.